Below are 15 T cell receptor beta chains sequenced from a single sample in a study of T cell responses to AZD1222 COVID-19 vaccine. The assay was immunoSEQ multiplex PCR, and TCRdb's table has in-frame clones only and misses some. This sample has 100,000 to 150,000 clones, with approximately 91% found just once. The sequencing used peripheral blood, collected 28 days after the second AZD1222 dose. These receptors were obtained from an adult who received the AZD1222 COVID-19 vaccine.

This rearrangement joins TRBV13 to TRBJ1-2, with D possibly being TRBD1 (6 bases). V shed 2 bases and J shed 4 bases, with 11 bases lying between them. The germline CDR1 and CDR2 sequences are PRHDT and FYEKMQ (reference sequence). The CDR3 runs 14 residues. The CDR3 DNA reads TGTGCCAGCAGCTTACCGGGACACAGCTATGGCTACACCTTC. Translation gives CASSLPGHSYGYTF.

V usage is TRBV6-5 and J usage is TRBJ2-7, with D perhaps matching TRBD1 (6 bases). The CDR3 extends over 15 amino acids. The ends were cut back, 0 bases at V and 1 base at J, with 10 bases in the middle. Germline loops: CDR1 MNHEY, CDR2 SVGAGI. DNA of the CDR3: TGTGCCAGCAGTTACTCCCAGGGGTGGTCCTACGAGCAGTACTTC. It translates to CASSYSQGWSYEQYF.

The chain employs TRBV19 and TRBJ1-5, with unresolved D. This CDR3 has 14 amino acids. Germline assignment: CDR1 LNHDA and CDR2 SQIVND (reference sequence). The germline V and J ends were trimmed by 3 bases and 3 bases, with 9 bases remaining between them. CDR3 nucleotide sequence: TGTGCCAGTAGTATCCTTCCCTTCAATCAGCCCCAGCATTTT. Residues: CASSILPFNQPQHF.

The rearrangement uses TRBV2 and TRBJ2-3; 12 nucleotides agree with TRBD2. Germline V gene data show CDR1 as SNHLY and CDR2 as FYNNEI. The CDR3 is 15 residues long. V lost 6 bases to trimming and J lost 5 bases; unmatched junction nucleotides: 6. The CDR3 region has the DNA TGTGCCAGCAGGAGGACTAGCGGGATTGTAGATACGCAGTATTTT. Protein: CASRRTSGIVDTQYF.

The V gene is TRBV18, the J gene TRBJ2-7, with a possible D match to TRBD1 (5 bases). Germline V lookup: CDR1 KGHSH, CDR2 LQKENI. This CDR3 region has 12 residues. Trimming left V 0 bases short and J 7 bases short, with 7 bases between. Here the CDR3 reads CASSPPAGEQYF. DNA of the CDR3: TGTGCCAGCTCACCACCGGCAGGGGAGCAGTACTTC. The full variable domain, its missing parts supplied by reference TRBV18 and TRBJ2-7, is NAGVMQNPRHLVRRRGQEARLRCSPMKGHSHVYWYRQLPEEGLKFMVYLQKENIIDESGMPKERFSAEFPKEGPSILRIQQVVRGDSAAYFCASSPPAGEQYFGPGTRLTVT.

The V gene is TRBV28, the J gene TRBJ1-2; D remains ambiguous. Germline V lookup: CDR1 MDHEN, CDR2 SYDVKM. This CDR3 region has 15 residues. Trimming took 2 bases from V and 4 from J, leaving 14 bases between them. CDR3 sequence reads: CASSLRKGIPYGYTF. The CDR3 DNA is TGTGCCAGCAGTTTACGGAAGGGAATCCCCTATGGCTACACCTTC.

The V gene is TRBV5-6, the J gene TRBJ1-5; no reliable D call. Germline loops: CDR1 SGHDT, CDR2 YYEEEE. The CDR3 is 15 amino acids. Trimming took off 3 bases at V and 4 bases at J, with 14 bases between the two ends. The CDR3, as DNA: TGTGCCAGCAGCTGGGCAGCGGTTGCGAATCAGCCCCAGCATTTT. This codes for CASSWAAVANQPQHF.

The J gene is TRBJ1-1, the V gene TRBV5-6; the D is unclear. CDR3 size: 15 residues. V was cut by 1 base and J by 1 base, with 11 bases left in between. Per the germline V gene, CDR1 is SGHDT and CDR2 is YYEEEE. For the CDR3, the DNA is TGTGCCAGCAGCTTGTTAGGCTTATCGAACACTGAAGCTTTCTTT. Translating it yields CASSLLGLSNTEAFF. Looking up the rest from reference TRBV5-6 and TRBJ1-1 gives the full variable domain: DAGVTQSPTHLIKTRGQQVTLRCSPKSGHDTVSWYQQALGQGPQFIFQYYEEEERQRGNFPDRFSGHQFPNYSSELNVNALLLGDSALYLCASSLLGLSNTEAFFGQGTRLTVV.

J is TRBJ2-1 and V is TRBV7-2; 8 bases align to TRBD2. Germline trimming cut 2 bases from V and 1 base from J; bases unmatched to any gene: 10. Germline-derived CDR1 and CDR2 are SGHTA and FQGNSA. The CDR3 is made up of 18 amino acids. Here the CDR3 DNA reads TGTGCCAGCAGCTTAACTGGCGGGAGGCGGGGGTCCTACAATGAGCAGTTCTTC. Its protein is CASSLTGGRRGSYNEQFF.

This chain joins TRBV19 and TRBJ1-2; tentative D call: TRBD1 (5 bases). The CDR3 contains 15 residues. V was trimmed by 5 bases and J by 4 bases, leaving 17 bases between them. Germline CDR1 and CDR2: LNHDA and SQIVND (reference sequence). The CDR3: CASSPYFRGGYGYTF. The CDR3 DNA is TGTGCCAGTAGTCCCTATTTTCGGGGCGGCTATGGCTACACCTTC.

The CDR3 DNA reads TGCAGTGCTAGTTACCGGGACCTCAATGAGCAGTTCTTC. Translating it yields CSASYRDLNEQFF. V and J are TRBV20-1 and TRBJ2-1; tentatively, D is TRBD1 or TRBD2 (5 bases each). Trimming removed 3 bases from V and 6 bases from J, with 12 bases in between. Germline lookup yields CDR1 DFQATT and CDR2 SNEGSKA (reference sequence). CDR3 length: 13 amino acids.

This clone showed up just a few times. This chain uses TRBV20-1 with TRBJ1-3; no clear D. Trimming pared 5 bases from V and 1 base from J, leaving 12 bases between. This CDR3 has 14 amino acids. The germline V gene has CDR1 DFQATT and CDR2 SNEGSKA (reference sequence). The CDR3 spells CSARAHGSGNTIYF. The CDR3 DNA reads as TGCAGTGCTCGTGCACATGGATCTGGAAACACCATATATTTT.

This clone was seen once. The CDR3 region has the DNA TGTGCCAGCAACCCCGGCGGGAGGGGGTACAATGAGCAGTTCTTC. Translation gives CASNPGGRGYNEQFF. V and J are TRBV11-2 and TRBJ2-1, with 9 positions matching TRBD2. Germline V lookup: CDR1 SGHAT, CDR2 FQNNGV. V shed 7 bases, J shed 4 bases, and the junction held 8 bases outside the gene matches. The CDR3 contains 15 residues.

This chain joins TRBV5-1 and TRBJ2-5; 9 bases fit TRBD1. Germline V gene sequence: CDR1 SGHRS, CDR2 YFSETQ. With 4 bases clipped from V and 0 bases from J, the junction kept 13 bases outside the gene matches. The CDR3 loop spans 18 amino acids. The CDR3 nucleotides are TGCGCCAGCAGCAGGGGACAGGGTCGAGCTAGCGACCAAGAGACCCAGTACTTC. Amino acids: CASSRGQGRASDQETQYF.

A single count supports this clone. The V call is TRBV19, the J call TRBJ2-1; 8 nucleotides agree with TRBD2. From germline, CDR1 is LNHDA and CDR2 SQIVND (reference sequence). J was trimmed by 5 bases and V by 2 bases; bases with no gene match: 8. The CDR3 runs 16 residues. CDR3 in amino acids: CASSILKGTSHNEQFF. The CDR3 nucleotides are TGTGCCAGTAGTATATTAAAAGGGACTAGTCACAATGAGCAGTTCTTC.